Reported below is one T cell receptor (beta chain). Its antigen remains unidentified. The data originate from a study of T cell responses to AZD1222 COVID-19 vaccine. Study-level background: Researchers grouped second doses given at about 4 or about 12 weeks into one pool.

Study-level results: Sampling that yielded the repertoires occurred only after the peak T cell response. Spike-wide vaccine-associated CD4 TCRs dominated at 160-218 and 743-854.

The assay was immunoSEQ multiplex PCR, and TCRdb's table has in-frame clones only and misses some. This sample has around 150,000 clones, with about 90% found just once. CDR1 LNHNV and CDR2 YYDKDF come from the germline V gene (reference sequence). V lost 0 bases to trimming and J lost 6 bases, with 15 bases between them. This CDR3 is built from 15 residues. The rearrangement links TRBV15 to TRBJ2-7, with D maybe TRBD2 (7 bases). This receptor was identified in an adult in good health. The material sequenced was peripheral blood, taken on day 0 of AZD1222 vaccination. The CDR3 bases are TGTGCCACCAGCAGAGAACCACAGGGAGGGCTCGAGCAGTACTTC. Its protein is CATSREPQGGLEQYF.